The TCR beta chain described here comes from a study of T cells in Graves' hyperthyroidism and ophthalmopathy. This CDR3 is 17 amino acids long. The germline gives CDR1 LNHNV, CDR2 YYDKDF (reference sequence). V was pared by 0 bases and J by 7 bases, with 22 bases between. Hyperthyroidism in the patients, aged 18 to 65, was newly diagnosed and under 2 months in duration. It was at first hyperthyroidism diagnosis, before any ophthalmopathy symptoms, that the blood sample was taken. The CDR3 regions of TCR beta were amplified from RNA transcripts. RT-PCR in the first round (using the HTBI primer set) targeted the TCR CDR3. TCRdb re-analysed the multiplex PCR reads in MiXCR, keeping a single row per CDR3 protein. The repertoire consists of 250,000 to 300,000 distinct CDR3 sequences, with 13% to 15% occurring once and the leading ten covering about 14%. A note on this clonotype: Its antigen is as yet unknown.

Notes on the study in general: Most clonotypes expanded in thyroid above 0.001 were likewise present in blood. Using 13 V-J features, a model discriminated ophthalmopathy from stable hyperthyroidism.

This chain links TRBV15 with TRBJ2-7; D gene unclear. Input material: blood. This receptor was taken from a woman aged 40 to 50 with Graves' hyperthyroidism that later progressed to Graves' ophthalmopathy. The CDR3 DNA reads TGTGCCACCAGCAGAGATCGCAGTTCCTCCCGAATGGGGGAGCAGTACTTC. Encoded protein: CATSRDRSSSRMGEQYF.